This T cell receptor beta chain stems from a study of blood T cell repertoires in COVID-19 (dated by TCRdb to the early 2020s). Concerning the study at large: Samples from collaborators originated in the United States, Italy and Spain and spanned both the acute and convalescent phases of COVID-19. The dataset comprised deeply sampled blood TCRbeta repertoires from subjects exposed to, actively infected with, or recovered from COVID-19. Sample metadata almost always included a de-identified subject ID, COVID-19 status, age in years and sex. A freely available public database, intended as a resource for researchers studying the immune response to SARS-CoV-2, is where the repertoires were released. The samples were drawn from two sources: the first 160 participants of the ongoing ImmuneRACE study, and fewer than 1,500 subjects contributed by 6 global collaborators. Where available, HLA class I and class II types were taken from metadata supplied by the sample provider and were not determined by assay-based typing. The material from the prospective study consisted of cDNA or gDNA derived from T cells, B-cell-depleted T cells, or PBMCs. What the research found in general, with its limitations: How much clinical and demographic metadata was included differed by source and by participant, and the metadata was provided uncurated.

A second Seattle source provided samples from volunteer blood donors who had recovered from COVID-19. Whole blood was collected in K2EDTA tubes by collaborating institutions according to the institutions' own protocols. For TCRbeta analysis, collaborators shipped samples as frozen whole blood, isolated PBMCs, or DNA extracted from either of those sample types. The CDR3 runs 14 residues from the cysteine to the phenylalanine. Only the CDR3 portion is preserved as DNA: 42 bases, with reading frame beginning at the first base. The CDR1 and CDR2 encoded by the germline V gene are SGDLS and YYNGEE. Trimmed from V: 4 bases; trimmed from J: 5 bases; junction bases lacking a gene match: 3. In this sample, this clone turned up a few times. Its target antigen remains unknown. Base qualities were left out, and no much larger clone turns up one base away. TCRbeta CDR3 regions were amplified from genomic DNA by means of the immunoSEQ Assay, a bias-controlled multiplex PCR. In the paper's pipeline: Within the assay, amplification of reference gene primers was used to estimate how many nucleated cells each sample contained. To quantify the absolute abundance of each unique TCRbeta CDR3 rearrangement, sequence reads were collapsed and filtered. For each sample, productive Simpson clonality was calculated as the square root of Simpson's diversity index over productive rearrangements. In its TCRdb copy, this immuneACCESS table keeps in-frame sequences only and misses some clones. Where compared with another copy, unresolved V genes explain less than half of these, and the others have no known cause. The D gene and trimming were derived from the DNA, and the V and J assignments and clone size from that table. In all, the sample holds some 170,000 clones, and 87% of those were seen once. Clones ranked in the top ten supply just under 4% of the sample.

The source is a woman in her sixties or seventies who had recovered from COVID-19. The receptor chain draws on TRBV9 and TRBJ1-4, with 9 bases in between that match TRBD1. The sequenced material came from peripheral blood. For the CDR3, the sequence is CASSPGTGNEKLFF. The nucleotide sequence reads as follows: TGTGCCAGCAGCCCGGGGACAGGGAATGAAAAACTGTTTTTT. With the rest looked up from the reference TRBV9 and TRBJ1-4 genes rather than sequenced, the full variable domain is DSGVTQTPKHLITATGQRVTLRCSPRSGDLSVYWYQQSLDQGLQFLIQYYNGEERAKGNILERFSAQQFPDLHSELNLSSLELGDSALYFCASSPGTGNEKLFFGSGTQLSVL.